The clone carrying this T cell receptor (beta chain) was detected only once. Its antigen is unidentified. The sample comes from a study of shared clonotypes between healthy human individuals. Study conclusions and caveats: Richness estimates generally favored naive over memory subsets.

From germline, CDR1 is MGHDK and CDR2 SYGVNS. V lost 5 bases and J 8 bases, leaving 12 bases between the germline ends. This CDR3 region has 12 residues. Assay: immunoSEQ multiplex PCR; the TCRdb copy retains only in-frame clones and omits some. The sample includes about 2.5 million clones, 85% to 95% of them seen just once. Source material: naive CD4+ T cells from PBMCs. The subset was: CD45RA+ positively selected. V and J are TRBV25-1 and TRBJ1-2; no reliable D call. The TCR originated in a man between 18 and 35 years old in good health. Some clones in this sample may be carry-over from other donors' samples. CDR3 sequence reads: CASSPSTMGYTF. The DNA for the CDR3 is TGTGCCAGCAGTCCCTCCACCATGGGCTACACCTTC.